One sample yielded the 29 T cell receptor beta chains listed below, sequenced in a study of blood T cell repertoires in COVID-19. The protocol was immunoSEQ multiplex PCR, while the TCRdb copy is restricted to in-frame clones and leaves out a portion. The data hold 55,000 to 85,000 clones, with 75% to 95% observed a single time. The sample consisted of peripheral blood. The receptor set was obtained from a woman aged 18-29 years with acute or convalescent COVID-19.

CDR3 protein: CSVGPTSVSYNEQFF. CDR3 in DNA: TGCAGCGTTGGGCCGACTAGTGTTTCCTACAATGAGCAGTTCTTC. This chain connects TRBV29-1 to TRBJ2-1, with D tentatively TRBD2 (6 bases). Germline CDR1 is SQVTM and CDR2 is ANQGSEA. The CDR3 is 15 amino acids. V was cut by 4 bases and J by 1 base, with 14 bases left in between.

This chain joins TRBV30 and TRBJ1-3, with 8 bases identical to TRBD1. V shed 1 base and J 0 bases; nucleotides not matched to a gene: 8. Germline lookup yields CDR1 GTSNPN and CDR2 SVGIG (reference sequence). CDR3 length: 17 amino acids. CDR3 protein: CAWSAWTGSSSGNTIYF. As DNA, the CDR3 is TGTGCCTGGAGTGCATGGACAGGGTCGAGCTCTGGAAACACCATATATTTT.

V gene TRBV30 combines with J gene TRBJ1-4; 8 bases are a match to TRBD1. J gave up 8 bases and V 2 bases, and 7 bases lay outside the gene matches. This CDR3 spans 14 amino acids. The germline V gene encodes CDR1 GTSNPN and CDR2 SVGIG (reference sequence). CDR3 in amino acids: CAWSTTGGGEKLFF. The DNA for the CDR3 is TGTGCCTGGAGTACTACAGGGGGTGGGGAAAAACTGTTTTTT. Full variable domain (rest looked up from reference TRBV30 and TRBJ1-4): SQTIHQWPATLVQPVGSPLSLECTVEGTSNPNLYWYRQAAGRGLQLLFYSVGIGQISSEVPQNLSASRPQDRQFILSSKKLLLSDSGFYLCAWSTTGGGEKLFFGSGTQLSVL.

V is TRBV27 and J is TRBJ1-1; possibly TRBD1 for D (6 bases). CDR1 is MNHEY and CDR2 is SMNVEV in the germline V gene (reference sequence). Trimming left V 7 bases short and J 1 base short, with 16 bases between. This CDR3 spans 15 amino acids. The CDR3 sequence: CASKAQGKGNTEAFF. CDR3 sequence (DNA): TGTGCCAGCAAGGCACAGGGAAAAGGGAACACTGAAGCTTTCTTT.

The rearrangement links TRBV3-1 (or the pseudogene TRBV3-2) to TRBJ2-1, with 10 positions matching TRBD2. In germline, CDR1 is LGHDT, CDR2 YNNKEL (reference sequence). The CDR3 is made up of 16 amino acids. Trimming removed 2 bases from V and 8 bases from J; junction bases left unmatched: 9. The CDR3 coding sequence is TGTGCCAGCAGCCAATGGCTAGCGGGAGAGCTTGATGAGCAGTTCTTC. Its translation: CASSQWLAGELDEQFF.

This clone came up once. CDR3 nucleotide sequence: TGTGCCAGCAGTGAAAGGCCAGGGCGCACCTATGGCTACACCTTC. Translating it yields CASSERPGRTYGYTF. The chain links TRBV2 to TRBJ1-2, with D perhaps TRBD1 (5 bases). The V end was cut by 2 bases, the J end by 4 bases, with 14 bases between. Germline CDR1 and CDR2: SNHLY and FYNNEI. CDR3 length: 15 residues.

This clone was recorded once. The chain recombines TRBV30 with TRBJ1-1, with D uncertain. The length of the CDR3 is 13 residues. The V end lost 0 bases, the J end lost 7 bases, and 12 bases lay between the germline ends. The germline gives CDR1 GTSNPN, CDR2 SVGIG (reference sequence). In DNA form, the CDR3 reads TGTGCCTGGAGTGTACCGGGAGTGGGTGAAGCTTTCTTT. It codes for CAWSVPGVGEAFF.

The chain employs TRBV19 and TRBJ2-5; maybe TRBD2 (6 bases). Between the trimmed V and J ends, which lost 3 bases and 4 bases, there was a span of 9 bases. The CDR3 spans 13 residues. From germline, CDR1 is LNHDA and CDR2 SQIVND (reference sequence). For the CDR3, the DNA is TGTGCCAGTAGTATGCAAGCGGGAGAGACCCAGTACTTC. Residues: CASSMQAGETQYF.

The CDR3 here is CASSRDRGLGYTF. The CDR3 DNA sequence: TGTGCCAGCAGCAGGGACAGGGGGCTTGGCTACACCTTC. The chain employs TRBV6-2 or TRBV6-3 and TRBJ1-2; 12 nucleotides match TRBD1. V trimming: 6 bases; J trimming: 7 bases; junction bases outside the gene matches: 3. Looked up from germline, CDR1 is MNHEY and CDR2 is SVGEGT. The CDR3 totals 13 residues.

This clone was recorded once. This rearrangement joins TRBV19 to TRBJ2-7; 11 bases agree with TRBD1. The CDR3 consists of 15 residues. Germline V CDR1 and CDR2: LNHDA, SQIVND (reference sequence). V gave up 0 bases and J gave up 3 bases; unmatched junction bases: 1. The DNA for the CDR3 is TGTGCCAGTAGTATAGATGGGACAGGGGGCTACGAGCAGTACTTC. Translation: CASSIDGTGGYEQYF.

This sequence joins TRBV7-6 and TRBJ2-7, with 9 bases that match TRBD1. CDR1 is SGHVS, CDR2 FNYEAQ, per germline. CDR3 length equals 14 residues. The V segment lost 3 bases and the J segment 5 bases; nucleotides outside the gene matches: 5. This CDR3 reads CASSFGTGSHEQYF. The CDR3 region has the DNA TGTGCCAGCAGCTTCGGGACAGGGAGCCACGAGCAGTACTTC.

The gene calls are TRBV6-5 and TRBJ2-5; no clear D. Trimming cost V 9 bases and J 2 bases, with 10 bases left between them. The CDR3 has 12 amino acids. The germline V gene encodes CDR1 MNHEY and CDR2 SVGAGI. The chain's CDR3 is CASTTDQETQYF. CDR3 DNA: TGTGCCAGTACTACCGATCAAGAGACCCAGTACTTC.

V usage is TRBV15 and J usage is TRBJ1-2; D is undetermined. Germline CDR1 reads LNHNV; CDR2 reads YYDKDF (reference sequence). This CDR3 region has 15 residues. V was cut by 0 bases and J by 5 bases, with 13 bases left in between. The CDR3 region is CATSRDRRVGYGYTF. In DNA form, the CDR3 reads TGTGCCACCAGCAGAGACAGACGGGTTGGGTATGGCTACACCTTC. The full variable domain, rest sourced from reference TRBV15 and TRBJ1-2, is DAMVIQNPRYQVTQFGKPVTLSCSQTLNHNVMYWYQQKSSQAPKLLFHYYDKDFNNEADTPDNFQSRRPNTSFCFLDIRSPGLGDTAMYLCATSRDRRVGYGYTFGSGTRLTVV.

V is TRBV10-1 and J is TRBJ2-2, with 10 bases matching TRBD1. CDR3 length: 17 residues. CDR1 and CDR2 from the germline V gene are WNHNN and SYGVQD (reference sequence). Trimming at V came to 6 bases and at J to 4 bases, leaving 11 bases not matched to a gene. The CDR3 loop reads CASRGTGAGEGTGELFF. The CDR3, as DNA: TGCGCCAGCAGGGGGACAGGGGCCGGCGAGGGCACCGGGGAGCTGTTTTTT.

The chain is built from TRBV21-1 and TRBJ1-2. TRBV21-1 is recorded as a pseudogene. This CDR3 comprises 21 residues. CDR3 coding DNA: TGTGCCAGCAGCAAATCTCGGATGGAAGGACGAGACTACCCCGAAAACTATGGCTACACCTTC. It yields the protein CASSKSRMEGRDYPENYGYTF.

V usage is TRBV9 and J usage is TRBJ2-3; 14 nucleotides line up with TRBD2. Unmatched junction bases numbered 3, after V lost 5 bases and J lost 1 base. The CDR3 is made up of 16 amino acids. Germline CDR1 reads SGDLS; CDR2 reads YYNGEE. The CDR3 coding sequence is TGTGCCAGCAGTGCGGGACTAGCGGGAGGCACAGATACGCAGTATTTT. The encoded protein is CASSAGLAGGTDTQYF.

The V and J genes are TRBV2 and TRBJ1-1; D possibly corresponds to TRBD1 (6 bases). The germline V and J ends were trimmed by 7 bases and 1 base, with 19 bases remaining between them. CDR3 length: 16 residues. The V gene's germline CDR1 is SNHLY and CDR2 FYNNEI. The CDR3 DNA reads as TGTGCCAGCATCATTAAAATTGGACAGACGAACACTGAAGCTTTCTTT. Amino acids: CASIIKIGQTNTEAFF. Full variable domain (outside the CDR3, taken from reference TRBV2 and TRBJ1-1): EPEVTQTPSHQVTQMGQEVILRCVPISNHLYFYWYRQILGQKVEFLVSFYNNEISEKSEIFDDQFSVERPDGSNFTLKIRSTKLEDSAMYFCASIIKIGQTNTEAFFGQGTRLTVV.

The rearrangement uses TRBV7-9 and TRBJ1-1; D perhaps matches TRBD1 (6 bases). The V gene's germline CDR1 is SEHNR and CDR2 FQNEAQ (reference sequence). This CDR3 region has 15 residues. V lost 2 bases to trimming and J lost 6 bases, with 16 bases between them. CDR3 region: CASSLPNTGIPEAFF. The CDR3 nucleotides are TGTGCCAGCAGCTTACCCAATACAGGGATCCCTGAAGCTTTCTTT.

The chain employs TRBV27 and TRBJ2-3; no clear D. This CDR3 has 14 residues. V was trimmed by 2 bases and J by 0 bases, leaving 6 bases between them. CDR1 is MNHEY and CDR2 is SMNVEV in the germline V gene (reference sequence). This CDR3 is CASSLRRSTDTQYF. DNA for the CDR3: TGTGCCAGCAGTTTACGGCGGAGCACAGATACGCAGTATTTT.

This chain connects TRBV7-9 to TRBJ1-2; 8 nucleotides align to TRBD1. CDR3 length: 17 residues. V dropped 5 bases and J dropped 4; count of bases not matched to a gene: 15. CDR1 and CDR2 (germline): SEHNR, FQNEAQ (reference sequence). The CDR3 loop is CASSTRGRQGTIYGYTF. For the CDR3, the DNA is TGTGCCAGCAGCACGCGTGGACGACAGGGGACCATCTATGGCTACACCTTC.

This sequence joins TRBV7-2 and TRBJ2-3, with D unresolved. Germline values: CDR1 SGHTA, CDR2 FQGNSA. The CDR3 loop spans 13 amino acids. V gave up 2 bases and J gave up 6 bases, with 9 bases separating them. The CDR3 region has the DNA TGTGCCAGCAGCTTATTTAATCGGGATACGCAGTATTTT. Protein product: CASSLFNRDTQYF.

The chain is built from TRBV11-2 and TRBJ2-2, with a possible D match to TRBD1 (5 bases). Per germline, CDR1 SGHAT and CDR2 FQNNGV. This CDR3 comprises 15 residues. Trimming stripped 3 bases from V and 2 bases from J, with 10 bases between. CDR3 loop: CASSFGQGNTGELFF. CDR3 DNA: TGTGCCAGCAGCTTTGGCCAGGGTAACACCGGGGAGCTGTTTTTT.

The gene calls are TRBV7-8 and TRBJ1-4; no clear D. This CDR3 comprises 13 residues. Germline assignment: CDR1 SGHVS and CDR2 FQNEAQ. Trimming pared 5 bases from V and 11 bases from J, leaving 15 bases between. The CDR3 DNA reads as TGTGCCAGCAGCAAATGGCGGCTCGAGAAACTGTTTTTT. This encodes CASSKWRLEKLFF.

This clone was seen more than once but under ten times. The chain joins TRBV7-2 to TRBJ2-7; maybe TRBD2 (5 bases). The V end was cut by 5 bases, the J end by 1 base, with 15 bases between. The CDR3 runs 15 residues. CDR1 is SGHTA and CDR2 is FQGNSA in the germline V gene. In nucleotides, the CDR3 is TGTGCCAGCAGCCCAACCAGGACTCATTCCTACGAGCAGTACTTC. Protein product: CASSPTRTHSYEQYF.

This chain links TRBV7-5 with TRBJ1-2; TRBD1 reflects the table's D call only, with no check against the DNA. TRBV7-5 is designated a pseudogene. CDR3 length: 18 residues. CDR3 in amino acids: CVRSLTVGRGGRADGYTF. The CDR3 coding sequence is TGTGTCAGAAGCTTAACCGTCGGCAGGGGCGGCAGGGCGGATGGCTACACCTTC.

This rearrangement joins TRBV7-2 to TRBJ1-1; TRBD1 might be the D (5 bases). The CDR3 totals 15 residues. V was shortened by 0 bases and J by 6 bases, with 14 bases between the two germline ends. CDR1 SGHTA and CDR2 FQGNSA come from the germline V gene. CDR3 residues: CASSLASRQYAEAFF. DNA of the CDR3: TGTGCCAGCAGCTTAGCGTCGAGACAGTATGCTGAAGCTTTCTTT.

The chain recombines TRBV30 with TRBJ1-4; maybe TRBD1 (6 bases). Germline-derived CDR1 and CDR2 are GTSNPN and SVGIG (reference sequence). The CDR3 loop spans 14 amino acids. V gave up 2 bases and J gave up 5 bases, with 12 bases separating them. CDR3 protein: CAWSRGAGNEKLFF. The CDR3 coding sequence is TGTGCCTGGAGTCGGGGGGCCGGGAATGAAAAACTGTTTTTT.

This CDR3 is CASSLGAGFYTGELFF. CDR3 sequence (DNA): TGTGCCAGCAGCTTAGGAGCGGGATTTTACACCGGGGAGCTGTTTTTT. The V and J genes are TRBV7-9 and TRBJ2-2; 7 nucleotides match TRBD2. Germline CDR1 SEHNR, CDR2 FQNEAQ (reference sequence). V shed 1 base, J shed 3 bases, and the junction held 5 bases outside the gene matches. CDR3 length: 16 residues. Complete variable domain (other parts from reference TRBV7-9 and TRBJ2-2): DTGVSQNPRHKITKRGQNVTFRCDPISEHNRLYWYRQTLGQGPEFLTYFQNEAQLEKSRLLSDRFSAERPKGSFSTLEIQRTEQGDSAMYLCASSLGAGFYTGELFFGEGSRLTVL.

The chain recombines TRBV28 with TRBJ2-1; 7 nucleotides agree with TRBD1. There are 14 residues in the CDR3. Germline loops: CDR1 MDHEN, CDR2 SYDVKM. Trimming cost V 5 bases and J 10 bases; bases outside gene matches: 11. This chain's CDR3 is CASSPTRGRGEQFF. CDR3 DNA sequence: TGTGCCAGCAGTCCAACCAGGGGGAGAGGAGAGCAGTTCTTC. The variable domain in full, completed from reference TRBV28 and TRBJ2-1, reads DVKVTQSSRYLVKRTGEKVFLECVQDMDHENMFWYRQDPGLGLRLIYFSYDVKMKEKGDIPEGYSVSREKKERFSLILESASTNQTSMYLCASSPTRGRGEQFFGPGTRLTVL.